This T cell receptor (beta chain) was captured in a study of blood T cells in healthy people across ages (dated by TCRdb to between 2015 and 2016). In the study overall: In model experiments, template switching captured roughly one uniquely barcoded TCR beta cDNA molecule for every two T cells. Using deep sequencing normalized with unique cDNA molecular identifiers, the study measured how TCR beta repertoire diversity changes with age. Using the same blood draw, the study looked at two additional independent replicas of 1 million unique cDNA reads for two donors, one aged 18 to 30 and the other aged 80 or older. To avoid experimental bias, donors of different ages were distributed randomly across sequencing lanes. The donors were split into four age groups: young (average around 15 years), middle-aged (39), aged (about 62) and long-lived (approximately 80). Broad study findings and their caveats: Because profiling used bulk unsorted PBMCs, naive and antigen-experienced compartments could not be compared conclusively. Estimates of total diversity based on one million sequenced T cells were regarded as lower bounds and as underestimates. As age increased, observed TCR beta diversity per million T cells dropped in a roughly linear way, and a significant reduction was already evident by age approximately 40. Compared with the aged group, the long-lived group had more naive CD4+ T cells, fewer expanded clones and increased TCR diversity, suggesting age selection. The percentage of naive T cells measured by flow cytometry correlated strongly with observed TCR beta diversity. Donor CMV infection status was unknown, potentially confounding age-related changes in expanded clonotypes.

Reading the germline V gene gives CDR1 MNHNS and CDR2 SASEGT. The junction shows trimming of 2 bases on V and 10 bases on J, plus 12 bases between the germline ends. The CDR3 spans 12 residues, from the cysteine through the phenylalanine. Only the CDR3 part of the read is kept: 36 bases, read in frame from the first base. The library was obtained by 5' RACE. TCRdb lists the instrument as Illumina HiSeq 2500. A second PCR of about 7 to 12 cycles was run with a J-beta primer mix and a sample-barcoded 5' primer. A unique molecular identifier was introduced onto each TCR beta cDNA molecule by a template-switch 5' adaptor carrying 12 random nucleotides. At least 2.5 million CDR3-containing paired-end reads were obtained from each sample. First-strand cDNA synthesis was performed from all RNA using the Mint cDNA synthesis kit, with priming by a TRBC-specific oligonucleotide. Following uracil-DNA glycosylase treatment, a first 18-cycle PCR with universal primers M1SS and BC2_uni_R was performed on all cDNA. The original methods were these. Each sample was normalized by randomly selecting 1 million high-quality reads, each carrying a distinct molecular identifier. Instead of being binned into consensus sequences, reads that shared molecular identifiers were thrown out. MiTCR, set to a Q25 quality threshold and the strictest error-elimination algorithm, was used for CDR3 identification, clonotype clustering and error correction. A nonparametric unseen species model with Euler transformation was used to estimate lower-bound total TCR beta diversity. The public reads were reanalyzed by TCRdb: fastp trimming at Q25, MiXCR alignment, in-frame beta chains only. Rows with a matching CDR3 protein are joined into one entry that keeps the most common DNA and genes. The V and J calls were not made by the authors but by TCRdb's processing. The sample includes roughly 2 million distinct CDR3 sequences, with roughly 50% observed a single time. 2.1% of the sample comes from the top ten.

About this clonotype: This clone's antigen is unknown. Qualities for individual bases were not recorded, and no much larger clone is one base off.

The donors were under 40 Caucasian individuals from Russia, aged 6 to 90 years, who were systemically healthy. Ten milliliters of peripheral blood were drawn from each donor into EDTA-treated Vacutainer tubes. PBMCs were isolated by Ficoll-Paque density-gradient centrifugation, with at least 7 million obtained per sample. Total RNA was extracted from PBMCs with Trizol reagent, with at least 5.5 micrograms obtained per sample. For every donor, flow cytometry on a PBMC aliquot measured the percentage of naive CD45RAhigh/CD27high T cells. Sequencing was done on a sample of blood. The TCR sequence derives from a woman between 35 and 50 years old in good health. The chain uses TRBV6-1 and TRBJ2-7, with a weak D call of TRBD1 (7 bases match). The CDR3 loop reads CASSERRDSQYF. The nucleotides are TGTGCCAGCAGTGAAAGGAGGGACAGCCAGTACTTC.